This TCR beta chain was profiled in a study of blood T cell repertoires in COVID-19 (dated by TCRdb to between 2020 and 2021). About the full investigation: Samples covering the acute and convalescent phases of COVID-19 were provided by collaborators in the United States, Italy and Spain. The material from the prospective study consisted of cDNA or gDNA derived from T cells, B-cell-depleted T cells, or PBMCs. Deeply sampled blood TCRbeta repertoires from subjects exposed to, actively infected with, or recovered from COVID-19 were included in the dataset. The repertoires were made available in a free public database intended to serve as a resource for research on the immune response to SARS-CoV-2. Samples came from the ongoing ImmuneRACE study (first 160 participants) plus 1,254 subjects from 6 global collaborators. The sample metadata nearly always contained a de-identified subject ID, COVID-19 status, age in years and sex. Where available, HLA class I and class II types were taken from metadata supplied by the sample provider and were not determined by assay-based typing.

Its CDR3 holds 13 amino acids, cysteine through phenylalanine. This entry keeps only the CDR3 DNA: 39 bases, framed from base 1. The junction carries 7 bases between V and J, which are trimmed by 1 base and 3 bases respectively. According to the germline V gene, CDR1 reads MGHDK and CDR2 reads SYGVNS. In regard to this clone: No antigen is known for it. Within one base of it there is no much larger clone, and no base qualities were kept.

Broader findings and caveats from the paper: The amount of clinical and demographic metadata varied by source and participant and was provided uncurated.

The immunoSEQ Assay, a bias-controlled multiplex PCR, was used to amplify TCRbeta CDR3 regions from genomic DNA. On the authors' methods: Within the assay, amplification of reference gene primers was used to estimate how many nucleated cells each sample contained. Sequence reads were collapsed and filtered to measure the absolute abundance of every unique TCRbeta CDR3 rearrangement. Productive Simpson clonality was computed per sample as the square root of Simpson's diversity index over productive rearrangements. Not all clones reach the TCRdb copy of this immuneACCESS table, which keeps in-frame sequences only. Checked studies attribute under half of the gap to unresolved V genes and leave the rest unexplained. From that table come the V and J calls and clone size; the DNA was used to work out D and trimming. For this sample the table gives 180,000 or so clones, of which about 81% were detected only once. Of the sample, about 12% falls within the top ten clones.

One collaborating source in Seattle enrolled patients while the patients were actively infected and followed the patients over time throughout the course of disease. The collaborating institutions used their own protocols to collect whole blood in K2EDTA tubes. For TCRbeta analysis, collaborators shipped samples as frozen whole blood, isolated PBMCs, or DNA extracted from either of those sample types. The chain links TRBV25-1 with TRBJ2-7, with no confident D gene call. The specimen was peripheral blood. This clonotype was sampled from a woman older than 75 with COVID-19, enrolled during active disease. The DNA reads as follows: TGTGCCAGCAGTGAATTCGGTCTCTACGAGCAGTACTTC. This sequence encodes CASSEFGLYEQYF.